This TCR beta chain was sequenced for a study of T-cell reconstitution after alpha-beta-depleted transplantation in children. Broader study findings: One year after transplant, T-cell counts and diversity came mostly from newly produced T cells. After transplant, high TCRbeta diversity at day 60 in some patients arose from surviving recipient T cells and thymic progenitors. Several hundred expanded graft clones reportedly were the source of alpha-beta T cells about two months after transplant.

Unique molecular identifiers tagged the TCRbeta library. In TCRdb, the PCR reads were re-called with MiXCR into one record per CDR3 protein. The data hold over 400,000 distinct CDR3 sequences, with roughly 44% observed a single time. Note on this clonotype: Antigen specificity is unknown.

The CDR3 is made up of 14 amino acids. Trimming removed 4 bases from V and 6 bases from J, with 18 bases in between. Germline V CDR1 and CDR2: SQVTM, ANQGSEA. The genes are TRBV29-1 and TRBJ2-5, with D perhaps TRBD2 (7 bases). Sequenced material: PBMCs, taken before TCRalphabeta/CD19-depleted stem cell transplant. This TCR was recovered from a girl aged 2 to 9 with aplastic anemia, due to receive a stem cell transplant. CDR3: CSVVIGGGHQTQYF. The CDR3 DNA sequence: TGCAGCGTTGTGATAGGGGGGGGGCATCAGACCCAGTACTTC.